This entry lists 24 T cell receptor beta chains sequenced from one sample in a study of cytomegalovirus exposure and HLA in healthy donors. The PCR used 60 Vbeta and 13 Jbeta primers. Clones were read by immunoSEQ multiplex PCR, and TCRdb kept only the in-frame ones, dropping some. In total, the table holds fewer than 85,000 clones. The sequencing sample was made of PBMCs. These receptor sequences come from a female donor in good health and CMV-seropositive.

The chain combines TRBV6-1 with TRBJ2-3; 10 nucleotides line up with TRBD2. The germline V gene encodes CDR1 MNHNS and CDR2 SASEGT. The CDR3 sequence is 15 residues long. J lost 4 bases, V lost 8 bases, and 9 bases had no gene match. Here the CDR3 DNA reads TGTGCCAGCGGGGCTAGCGGGGGCCAACCAGATACGCAGTATTTT. Translated, it gives CASGASGGQPDTQYF.

This chain joins TRBV5-1 and TRBJ2-3, with D tentatively TRBD1 (5 bases). Trimming shortened V by 1 base and J by 5 bases, and 5 bases separated the two germline ends. Germline CDR1 reads SGHRS; CDR2 reads YFSETQ. The CDR3 contains 12 residues. CDR3 region: CASSLRGDTQYF. The CDR3, as DNA: TGCGCCAGCAGCTTGAGGGGAGATACGCAGTATTTT.

J is TRBJ1-2 and V is TRBV18; 7 nucleotides align to TRBD1. Germline V gene data show CDR1 as KGHSH and CDR2 as LQKENI. The CDR3 length is 15 residues. J lost 2 bases, V lost 5 bases, and 8 bases had no gene match. The CDR3 protein is CASSGWDSLNYGYTF. The CDR3 DNA follows: TGTGCCAGCTCAGGGTGGGACAGCCTAAACTATGGCTACACCTTC.

The chain uses TRBV7-3 and TRBJ2-7; TRBD1 matches at 8 bases. Germline V gene sequence: CDR1 SGHTA, CDR2 FQGTGA. This CDR3 is 15 amino acids long. J lost 4 bases, V lost 5 bases, and 10 bases had no gene match. The CDR3 nucleotides read TGTGCCAGCAGCAGACTCTCGACAGGGGCGTACGAGCAGTACTTC. Its translation: CASSRLSTGAYEQYF.

This chain connects TRBV18 to TRBJ2-2; possibly TRBD1 for D (6 bases). The germline gives CDR1 KGHSH, CDR2 LQKENI. V lost 1 base to trimming and J lost 6 bases, with 12 bases between them. This CDR3 is built from 15 residues. As DNA, the CDR3 is TGTGCCAGCTCACCACTCGGGACATCTGCCGGGGAGCTGTTTTTT. It encodes CASSPLGTSAGELFF.

This chain joins TRBV19 and TRBJ1-5; D ambiguous. Trimming cost V 3 bases and J 0 bases, with 9 bases left between them. This CDR3 region has 15 residues. The germline V gene encodes CDR1 LNHDA and CDR2 SQIVND (reference sequence). The CDR3, as DNA: TGTGCCAGTAGTATGAGAGTGTATAGCAATCAGCCCCAGCATTTT. Translated: CASSMRVYSNQPQHF.

As to this clone: This same CDR3 is encoded by further DNA sequences in the sample. The chain links TRBV19 to TRBJ2-7; TRBD1 matches at 9 bases. The CDR3 length is 14 residues. The germline V gene encodes CDR1 LNHDA and CDR2 SQIVND (reference sequence). After removal of 1 base from V and 3 bases from J, the junction contained 1 base not matched to a gene. CDR3 sequence reads: CASSIGTGDYEQYF. The CDR3 coding sequence is TGTGCCAGTAGTATAGGGACAGGGGACTACGAGCAGTACTTC.

The chain links TRBV4-1 to TRBJ2-7, with 9 nucleotides matching TRBD1. CDR1 MGHRA and CDR2 YSYEKL come from the germline V gene. The trim removed 1 base at V and 0 bases at J, leaving 4 bases unmatched. The CDR3 spans 16 residues. In DNA form, the CDR3 reads TGCGCCAGCAGCCAAGTGACAGGGGGGCACTCCTACGAGCAGTACTTC. Protein: CASSQVTGGHSYEQYF.

The chain uses TRBV27 and TRBJ2-2, with a tentative D call TRBD2 (6 bases). The V end was cut by 5 bases, the J end by 3 bases, with 7 bases between. Germline CDR1 MNHEY, CDR2 SMNVEV (reference sequence). The CDR3 extends over 13 amino acids. The CDR3 region has the DNA TGTGCCAGCAGTATAGCGGACACCGGGGAGCTGTTTTTT. This sequence encodes CASSIADTGELFF.

The J gene is TRBJ1-5, the V gene TRBV6-5; D gene ambiguous. Trimming pared 2 bases from V and 6 bases from J, leaving 11 bases between. This CDR3 is 14 amino acids long. Germline-derived CDR1 and CDR2 are MNHEY and SVGAGI. The CDR3: CASSYERRAQPQHF. The DNA of the CDR3 is TGTGCCAGCAGTTACGAACGGCGGGCTCAGCCCCAGCATTTT.

The rearrangement links TRBV19 to TRBJ1-5, with D perhaps TRBD1 (5 bases). Germline values: CDR1 LNHDA, CDR2 SQIVND (reference sequence). The CDR3 spans 16 residues. V lost 9 bases and J lost 2, with 20 bases in between. CDR3 protein: CASALPPGKGNQPQHF. CDR3 DNA sequence: TGTGCCAGCGCGCTTCCCCCAGGGAAGGGCAATCAGCCCCAGCATTTT.

The rearrangement links TRBV11-2 to TRBJ1-1, with 7 bases identical to TRBD1. The V gene's germline CDR1 is SGHAT and CDR2 FQNNGV. The CDR3 extends over 11 amino acids. With 5 bases clipped from V and 8 bases from J, the junction kept 2 bases outside the gene matches. The CDR3 coding sequence is TGTGCCAGCAGCCAGGGACAGGAAGCTTTCTTT. Protein product: CASSQGQEAFF.

The chain links TRBV9 to TRBJ2-7; D might be TRBD1 (6 bases). Germline-derived CDR1 and CDR2 are SGDLS and YYNGEE. The length of the CDR3 is 14 residues. V lost 1 base and J lost 2, with 10 bases in between. Here the CDR3 DNA reads TGTGCCAGCAGCGTAACAGGGAGCGCCTACGAGCAGTACTTC. It translates to CASSVTGSAYEQYF.

The rearrangement links TRBV7-9 to TRBJ1-2; D not certain. Looked up from germline, CDR1 is SEHNR and CDR2 is FQNEAQ (reference sequence). Trimming took off 5 bases at V and 8 bases at J, with 27 bases between the two ends. The CDR3 contains 17 residues. This CDR3 reads CASSLDLGAGPHTGYTF. The CDR3 nucleotides read TGTGCCAGCAGCCTAGATCTGGGTGCAGGCCCGCATACGGGCTACACCTTC.

This sequence joins TRBV7-9 and TRBJ2-7; D is perhaps TRBD1 (6 bases). CDR1 is SEHNR and CDR2 is FQNEAQ in the germline V gene (reference sequence). The CDR3 length is 14 residues. The V gene lost 1 base and the J gene lost 4 bases, with 11 bases spanning the gap. CDR3 coding DNA: TGTGCCAGCAGCTTAGACAGGGCTCCGTACGAGCAGTACTTC. Translation gives CASSLDRAPYEQYF.

This sequence joins TRBV5-1 and TRBJ1-5; D possibly corresponds to TRBD1 (6 bases). V was shortened by 4 bases and J by 4 bases, with 12 bases between the two germline ends. This CDR3 has 14 residues. Per the germline V gene, CDR1 is SGHRS and CDR2 is YFSETQ. CDR3 DNA: TGCGCCAGCAGCCCCGGACAGTTTAATCAGCCCCAGCATTTT. Translating gives CASSPGQFNQPQHF. Together with reference TRBV5-1 and TRBJ1-5, the CDR3 gives the full variable domain: KAGVTQTPRYLIKTRGQQVTLSCSPISGHRSVSWYQQTPGQGLQFLFEYFSETQRNKGNFPGRFSGRQFSNSRSEMNVSTLELGDSALYLCASSPGQFNQPQHFGDGTRLSIL.

This sequence joins TRBV4-3 and TRBJ2-1; D is perhaps TRBD2 (5 bases). The V gene's germline CDR1 is LGHNA and CDR2 YSLEER. This CDR3 has 18 amino acids. Trimming cost V 0 bases and J 2 bases, with 17 bases left between them. CDR3 sequence: CASSQERLIAGPYNEQFF. CDR3 nucleotide sequence: TGCGCCAGCAGCCAAGAGAGGTTGATTGCGGGCCCCTACAATGAGCAGTTCTTC.

This chain uses TRBV7-8 with TRBJ2-7, with 7 nucleotides matching TRBD1. CDR3 size: 13 residues. The J segment lost 6 bases and the V segment lost 5 bases, leaving 7 bases of the junction unmatched. Per germline, CDR1 SGHVS and CDR2 FQNEAQ. The CDR3 here is CASSPDRAAEQYF. CDR3 bases: TGTGCCAGCAGCCCCGACAGGGCCGCCGAGCAGTACTTC.

The chain has TRBV7-3 and TRBJ1-1; D might be TRBD1 (5 bases). Germline V gene data show CDR1 as SGHTA and CDR2 as FQGTGA. The V gene lost 6 bases and the J gene lost 1 base, with 9 bases spanning the gap. The CDR3 is 13 residues long. CDR3 region: CASSAGQNTEAFF. In nucleotides, the CDR3 is TGTGCCAGCAGTGCAGGACAGAACACTGAAGCTTTCTTT.

The V gene is TRBV5-5, the J gene TRBJ1-1, with D tentatively TRBD1 (6 bases). The CDR3 has 12 residues. V lost 3 bases to trimming and J lost 3 bases, with 6 bases between them. Germline V gene lookup returns CDR1 SGHKS and CDR2 YYEKEE (reference sequence). The DNA of the CDR3 is TGTGCCAGCAGCTGGGGGCACACTGAAGCTTTCTTT. It codes for CASSWGHTEAFF.

The V gene is TRBV4-1, the J gene TRBJ2-5; no reliable D call. The J call is uncertain, as TRBJ2-7 better fits the DNA end. The germline CDR1 and CDR2 sequences are MGHRA and YSYEKL. This CDR3 contains 14 residues. CDR3 sequence: CASSQGHGAYEQYF. The CDR3 region has the DNA TGCGCCAGCAGCCAAGGTCACGGAGCCTACGAGCAGTACTTC.

This rearrangement joins TRBV2 to TRBJ1-5; a possible D gene is TRBD1 (5 bases). CDR1 SNHLY and CDR2 FYNNEI come from the germline V gene. V shed 3 bases and J shed 5 bases, with 11 bases lying between them. The CDR3 contains 14 residues. The CDR3 nucleotides read TGTGCCAGCAGTGAGCAGGGAATCGATCAGCCCCAGCATTTT. Protein: CASSEQGIDQPQHF.

A word on this clone: The same CDR3 is also encoded by other DNA sequences in this sample. The chain combines TRBV4-1 with TRBJ2-5; the match to TRBD2 covers 7 bases. The V gene end was trimmed by 4 bases and the J gene end by 1 base; junction bases not matched to a gene: 9. The germline CDR1 and CDR2 sequences are MGHRA and YSYEKL. The CDR3 loop spans 16 amino acids. The CDR3 protein is CASSRRGDRGQETQYF. The CDR3 nucleotides are TGCGCCAGCAGCCGACGGGGGGATAGAGGCCAAGAGACCCAGTACTTC.

J is TRBJ1-3 and V is TRBV5-5; a weak D match, TRBD1 (6 bases). This CDR3 has 14 amino acids. Trimming pared 6 bases from V and 4 bases from J, leaving 14 bases between. CDR1 is SGHKS and CDR2 is YYEKEE in the germline V gene (reference sequence). CDR3 DNA: TGTGCCAGCACCCGGACAGACTGGGGAAACACCATATATTTT. The encoded protein is CASTRTDWGNTIYF.